These T cell receptor beta chains were read from a single sample in a study of human thymus T cells. Generated by immunoSEQ multiplex PCR, the TCRdb table keeps only in-frame clones and is missing some. This sample has some 72,000 clones, with 95% to 98% found just once. The sequenced material came from thymus tissue. Every receptor here comes from a boy under two years old with a congenital heart defect but otherwise immunologically healthy. CDR3s include the opening cysteine and the closing phenylalanine or tryptophan. D genes are given only for firm matches.

V,J,D,CDR3,DNA
TRBV11-1,TRBJ2-3,TRBD2,CASRLAPSGGADNTQYF,TGTGCCAGCAGATTAGCGCCCAGCGGGGGGGCTGACAATACGCAGTATTTT
TRBV11-2,TRBJ1-1,.,CASRQERGGPTGVTGEAFF,TGTGCCAGCAGGCAAGAGAGGGGGGGACCGACCGGGGTTACTGGTGAAGCTTTCTTT
TRBV2,TRBJ1-2,TRBD1,CASSERVRTGNGYTF,TGTGCCAGCAGTGAAAGGGTCCGGACAGGGAATGGCTACACCTTC
TRBV5-5,TRBJ2-3,TRBD2,CASSLVNGRKDTQYF,TGTGCCAGCAGCTTGGTGAACGGGAGGAAGGATACGCAGTATTTT
TRBV28,TRBJ2-7,TRBD1,CASRGTGPYEQYF,TGTGCCAGCCGGGGGACAGGGCCCTACGAGCAGTACTTC
TRBV28,TRBJ2-7,.,CASSGAWQGSSRDEQYF,TGTGCCAGCAGTGGTGCCTGGCAGGGATCTTCCAGGGACGAGCAGTACTTC
TRBV7-3,TRBJ2-1,TRBD2,CASSREAGGYNEQFF,TGTGCCAGCAGCCGTGAAGCGGGGGGCTACAATGAGCAGTTCTTC
TRBV6-6,TRBJ1-1,TRBD1,CASSYYDRQGSEAFF,TGTGCCAGCAGTTACTACGACCGACAGGGGTCGGAAGCTTTCTTT
TRBV14,TRBJ2-6,.,CASSQGGRDSGANVLTF,TGTGCCAGCAGCCAAGGGGGCAGGGACTCTGGGGCCAACGTCCTGACTTTC
TRBV2,TRBJ1-2,.,CASSESGSPPNYGYTF,TGTGCCAGCAGTGAATCGGGTAGCCCGCCTAACTATGGCTACACCTTC
TRBV28,TRBJ1-5,TRBD1,CASSLDRVLNQPQHF,TGTGCCAGCAGCTTAGACAGGGTCCTCAATCAGCCCCAGCATTTT
TRBV18,TRBJ1-2,.,CASSDGENYGYTF,TGTGCCAGCTCCGATGGGGAGAACTATGGCTACACCTTC
TRBV6-5,TRBJ1-1,.,CASSYSGRDDEAFF,TGTGCCAGCAGTTACTCGGGAAGGGATGATGAAGCTTTCTTT
TRBV7-9,TRBJ1-6,.,CASSLGAGYNSPLHF,TGTGCCAGCAGCTTAGGCGCAGGGTATAATTCACCCCTCCACTTT
TRBV5-6,TRBJ1-2,TRBD1,CASSPRDRAIYGYTF,TGTGCCAGCAGCCCACGGGACAGGGCGATCTATGGCTACACCTTC
TRBV5-1,TRBJ2-7,TRBD2,CASSLRLAGAYEQYF,TGCGCCAGCAGCTTGAGGCTGGCGGGGGCCTACGAGCAGTACTTC